This TCR beta chain was sequenced during a study of T cell changes during pregnancy in multiple sclerosis. From germline, CDR1 is SGDLS and CDR2 YYNGEE. The CDR3 loop spans 15 amino acids. V lost 5 bases, J lost 7 bases, and 11 bases stayed unmatched. Clones were sequenced by immunoSEQ multiplex PCR, and TCRdb holds only the in-frame ones, with some missing. The table has roughly 40,000 clones, about 90% seen once. The V call is TRBV9, the J call TRBJ2-7, with TRBD2 matching 11 bases. The sample consisted of CD4+ T cells from peripheral blood mononuclear cells, taken after pregnancy. The sequence came from a female donor in good health, enrolled as a control in a pregnancy study. CDR3 sequence (DNA): TGTGCCAGCAGTCAATCGACTAGCGGGATGGCGGAGCAGTACTTC. Translation gives CASSQSTSGMAEQYF.